Following are 14 T cell receptor beta chains from one sample sequenced in a study of OX40 agonist ivuxolimab in advanced cancers. Method: immunoSEQ multiplex PCR; TCRdb's copy keeps in-frame clones and lacks some. The sample has around 19,000 clones, just over 85% seen once. The starting material was CD4+ or CD8+ T cells sorted from blood, obtained in a trial of the OX40 agonist ivuxolimab. These receptors were obtained from an adult with an advanced solid tumor such as melanoma, head and neck, liver or kidney cancer.

This clone has only one observation. V usage is TRBV28 and J usage is TRBJ2-6; possible D gene TRBD1, 5 bases. The V and J ends lost 5 bases and 0 bases respectively, with 14 bases between them. Germline V gene sequence: CDR1 MDHEN, CDR2 SYDVKM. The CDR3 extends over 17 amino acids. In DNA form, the CDR3 reads TGTGCCAGCAGTCTTCCCGACAGCAGCTCTGGGGCCAACGTCCTGACTTTC. Its protein is CASSLPDSSSGANVLTF.

The chain uses TRBV28 and TRBJ2-3; TRBD1 might be the D (5 bases). Trimming stripped 1 base from V and 0 bases from J, with 11 bases between. CDR3 length: 16 residues. Germline lookup yields CDR1 MDHEN and CDR2 SYDVKM. CDR3 sequence reads: CASSLYPGKSTDTQYF. CDR3 nucleotides: TGTGCCAGCAGTTTATATCCAGGGAAGAGCACAGATACGCAGTATTTT.

The genes are TRBV9 and TRBJ2-1; 9 positions match TRBD2. V lost 0 bases to trimming and J lost 1 base; unmatched junction nucleotides: 2. The CDR3 runs 16 residues. The germline V gene has CDR1 SGDLS and CDR2 YYNGEE. In DNA form, the CDR3 reads TGTGCCAGCAGCGTAGAGACTAGCGGTTCCTACAATGAGCAGTTCTTC. Protein sequence: CASSVETSGSYNEQFF. The entire variable domain, with the rest obtained from reference TRBV9 and TRBJ2-1, is as follows: DSGVTQTPKHLITATGQRVTLRCSPRSGDLSVYWYQQSLDQGLQFLIQYYNGEERAKGNILERFSAQQFPDLHSELNLSSLELGDSALYFCASSVETSGSYNEQFFGPGTRLTVL.

CDR3 sequence: CASSLLGKDTDTQYF. CDR3 DNA: TGTGCCAGCAGTCTGTTGGGGAAGGACACAGATACGCAGTATTTT. J is TRBJ2-3 and V is TRBV28; D call uncertain. V was cut by 5 bases and J by 2 bases, with 14 bases left in between. There are 15 residues in the CDR3. Looked up from germline, CDR1 is MDHEN and CDR2 is SYDVKM.

The chain is built from TRBV19 and TRBJ2-7; D gene unclear. The CDR3 is made up of 13 amino acids. Germline V lookup: CDR1 LNHDA, CDR2 SQIVND (reference sequence). Trimming took 4 bases from V and 2 from J, leaving 9 bases between them. The CDR3: CASSNPGPYEQYF. DNA for the CDR3: TGTGCCAGTAGTAACCCTGGCCCCTACGAGCAGTACTTC.

This chain connects TRBV28 to TRBJ2-7, with D perhaps matching TRBD1 or TRBD2 (5 bases each). The CDR3 loop spans 17 amino acids. CDR1 is MDHEN and CDR2 is SYDVKM in the germline V gene. Trimming took off 3 bases at V and 3 bases at J, with 21 bases between the two ends. CDR3 nucleotides: TGTGCCAGCAGTTTTTGGGGCAGAGAGGGCCTATTCTACGAGCAGTACTTC. Amino acids: CASSFWGREGLFYEQYF.

The chain is built from TRBV27 and TRBJ1-4; 10 positions match TRBD1. The CDR3 is 15 residues long. Trimming took 3 bases from V and 6 from J; bases not matched to a gene: 4. Germline CDR1 MNHEY, CDR2 SMNVEV (reference sequence). Written as DNA, the CDR3 is TGTGCCAGCAGTTTTTACGGGACAGGGGATGAAAAACTGTTTTTT. Translated: CASSFYGTGDEKLFF.

The V gene is TRBV21-1, the J gene TRBJ2-7. TRBV21-1 is deemed a pseudogene. CDR3 size: 14 residues. In nucleotides, the CDR3 is TGTGCCAGCGACCACCGGGACGTGCCCTACGAGCAGTACTTC. This encodes CASDHRDVPYEQYF.

This chain joins TRBV9 and TRBJ2-7, with D unclear. The CDR3 sequence is 14 residues long. V was shortened by 2 bases and J by 0 bases, with 9 bases between the two germline ends. Germline loops: CDR1 SGDLS, CDR2 YYNGEE. The CDR3 coding sequence is TGTGCCAGCAGCGTGGCCAGTTTCTCCTACGAGCAGTACTTC. It codes for CASSVASFSYEQYF.

This clone was found a few times. This sequence joins TRBV27 and TRBJ1-2, with TRBD1 identical over 7 bases. Germline V gene data show CDR1 as MNHEY and CDR2 as SMNVEV (reference sequence). This CDR3 has 15 amino acids. V lost 3 bases to trimming and J lost 4 bases; unmatched junction nucleotides: 8. CDR3 residues: CASSFHSGQTYGYTF. CDR3 DNA: TGTGCCAGCAGTTTCCACTCGGGACAGACCTATGGCTACACCTTC.

This chain uses TRBV5-6 with TRBJ2-7; D ambiguous. Germline V CDR1 and CDR2: SGHDT, YYEEEE. CDR3 length: 13 amino acids. The ends were cut back, 1 base at V and 3 bases at J, with 8 bases in the middle. The CDR3, as DNA: TGTGCCAGCAGCTTGTACAACAGCTACGAGCAGTACTTC. This translates into CASSLYNSYEQYF. The variable domain in full, with the rest retrieved from reference TRBV5-6 and TRBJ2-7, is DAGVTQSPTHLIKTRGQQVTLRCSPKSGHDTVSWYQQALGQGPQFIFQYYEEEERQRGNFPDRFSGHQFPNYSSELNVNALLLGDSALYLCASSLYNSYEQYFGPGTRLTVT.

The chain couples TRBV5-1 to TRBJ2-7, with 8 bases that match TRBD1. This CDR3 is 14 amino acids long. CDR1 and CDR2 (germline): SGHRS, YFSETQ. J was trimmed by 5 bases and V by 4 bases; bases with no gene match: 8. CDR3 DNA: TGCGCCAGCAGCGCCTGGACAGGGAGCGACGAGCAGTACTTC. It encodes CASSAWTGSDEQYF. The full variable domain, rest sourced from reference TRBV5-1 and TRBJ2-7, is KAGVTQTPRYLIKTRGQQVTLSCSPISGHRSVSWYQQTPGQGLQFLFEYFSETQRNKGNFPGRFSGRQFSNSRSEMNVSTLELGDSALYLCASSAWTGSDEQYFGPGTRLTVT.

The chain is built from TRBV2 and TRBJ2-7; TRBD1 might be the D (7 bases). The CDR3 contains 14 residues. V was shortened by 5 bases and J by 4 bases, with 15 bases between the two germline ends. Germline V gene sequence: CDR1 SNHLY, CDR2 FYNNEI. The CDR3 loop reads CASSYSGGYYEQYF. The CDR3 DNA follows: TGTGCCAGCAGTTACTCAGGGGGGTATTACGAGCAGTACTTC.

The V call is TRBV29-1, the J call TRBJ2-7; the D is unclear. Between the trimmed V and J ends, which lost 7 bases and 0 bases, there was a span of 10 bases. The CDR3 contains 12 residues. Germline V CDR1 and CDR2: SQVTM, ANQGSEA. CDR3 nucleotide sequence: TGCAGCGCCGCGGCAAACTCCTACGAGCAGTACTTC. Translated: CSAAANSYEQYF.